These 21 T cell receptor beta chains were all obtained from the same sample, sequenced in a study of cytomegalovirus exposure and HLA in healthy donors. Profiling relied on immunoSEQ multiplex PCR, and the TCRdb table lists in-frame clones only, not all of them. The table records about 120,000 clones, around nine tenths of them present only once. Sequenced material: PBMCs. The receptor set was obtained from a young woman in good health and CMV-seropositive.

This chain uses TRBV9 with TRBJ2-1, with TRBD2 matching over 15 bases. V lost 1 base, J lost 0 bases, and 8 bases stayed unmatched. The germline gives CDR1 SGDLS, CDR2 YYNGEE. The CDR3 is 20 residues long. The CDR3 sequence: CASSVRGTSGGLSSYNEQFF. For the CDR3, the DNA is TGTGCCAGCAGCGTACGCGGGACTAGCGGGGGGCTGAGCTCCTACAATGAGCAGTTCTTC.

The chain has TRBV7-9 and TRBJ2-1; D is unresolved. The CDR3 totals 12 residues. The V end lost 3 bases, the J end lost 6 bases, and 6 bases lay between the germline ends. The germline CDR1 and CDR2 sequences are SEHNR and FQNEAQ (reference sequence). CDR3 bases: TGTGCCAGCAGCTTGAGCTCCAATGAGCAGTTCTTC. This gives the protein CASSLSSNEQFF. Full variable domain (outside the CDR3, taken from reference TRBV7-9 and TRBJ2-1): DTGVSQNPRHKITKRGQNVTFRCDPISEHNRLYWYRQTLGQGPEFLTYFQNEAQLEKSRLLSDRFSAERPKGSFSTLEIQRTEQGDSAMYLCASSLSSNEQFFGPGTRLTVL.

The V and J genes are TRBV11-3 and TRBJ2-1; 8 nucleotides align to TRBD1. This CDR3 comprises 12 residues. Losses at the gene ends were 5 bases for V and 9 bases for J; bases not matched to a gene: 3. Germline V gene data show CDR1 as SGHNT and CDR2 as YENEEA. The CDR3 loop reads CASSNDRGEQFF. As DNA, the CDR3 is TGTGCCAGCAGCAACGACAGGGGTGAGCAGTTCTTC.

In DNA form, the CDR3 reads TGTGCCAGCAGTACGGGAAACTATGGCTACACCTTC. Translation gives CASSTGNYGYTF. The V gene is TRBV27, the J gene TRBJ1-2, with D unresolved. The CDR3 has 12 residues. Germline assignment: CDR1 MNHEY and CDR2 SMNVEV (reference sequence). Deletions cut 5 bases from V and 2 bases from J, with 6 bases between.

This chain links TRBV7-8 with TRBJ2-3; possible D gene TRBD2, 6 bases. Germline V lookup: CDR1 SGHVS, CDR2 FQNEAQ. This CDR3 has 16 residues. Trimming took off 4 bases at V and 0 bases at J, with 14 bases between the two ends. CDR3 in amino acids: CASSSRASASTDTQYF. The CDR3 DNA sequence: TGTGCCAGCAGCTCCCGAGCTAGCGCCAGCACAGATACGCAGTATTTT.

The CDR3 DNA reads TGTGCCACCAGCGGTAGGGGTGCCGCGGTCACTGAAGCTTTCTTT. Its protein is CATSGRGAAVTEAFF. The rearrangement uses TRBV15 and TRBJ1-1; D perhaps matches TRBD1 (5 bases). Germline CDR1 reads LNHNV; CDR2 reads YYDKDF (reference sequence). The V end was cut by 5 bases, the J end by 4 bases, with 17 bases between. This CDR3 has 15 residues.

V and J are TRBV28 and TRBJ1-2; D remains ambiguous. Trimming pared 5 bases from V and 3 bases from J, leaving 10 bases between. Germline V gene sequence: CDR1 MDHEN, CDR2 SYDVKM. The CDR3 runs to 13 residues. The CDR3 spells CASSPRLDYGYTF. CDR3 nucleotide sequence: TGTGCCAGCAGTCCCCGGTTGGACTATGGCTACACCTTC.

This chain joins TRBV6-1 and TRBJ1-5, with D tentatively TRBD1 (6 bases). This CDR3 has 15 residues. The germline V gene encodes CDR1 MNHNS and CDR2 SASEGT. Trimming removed 5 bases from V and 0 bases from J, with 11 bases in between. CDR3 region: CASSPRDISNQPQHF. CDR3 DNA sequence: TGTGCCAGCAGTCCCCGGGACATTAGCAATCAGCCCCAGCATTTT.

The chain carries TRBV11-3 and TRBJ1-1; TRBD1 might be the D (6 bases). V lost 0 bases and J 3 bases, leaving 11 bases between the germline ends. The CDR3 runs to 15 residues. CDR1 is SGHNT, CDR2 YENEEA, per germline. As DNA, the CDR3 is TGTGCCAGCAGCTTAGAGGCACAGGGTTACACTGAAGCTTTCTTT. It specifies CASSLEAQGYTEAFF.

The chain couples TRBV19 to TRBJ1-4; maybe TRBD1 (6 bases). The CDR3 consists of 16 residues. Germline CDR1 LNHDA, CDR2 SQIVND (reference sequence). Trimming pared 6 bases from V and 7 bases from J, leaving 21 bases between. CDR3 in DNA: TGTGCCAGTAGCCCCACTCGGGGACAAAGGGGTGAAAAACTGTTTTTT. Translation gives CASSPTRGQRGEKLFF.

The gene calls are TRBV11-3 and TRBJ2-1; 7 bases agree with TRBD1. From germline, CDR1 is SGHNT and CDR2 YENEEA. The CDR3 extends over 14 amino acids. The junction had 10 bases not matched to a gene; V was cut back by 8 bases and J by 6 bases. CDR3 loop: CASHYEAGGNEQFF. The CDR3 DNA sequence: TGTGCCAGCCACTACGAGGCAGGGGGCAATGAGCAGTTCTTC.

This clone was picked up one time. J is TRBJ1-1 and V is TRBV19; 7 bases agree with TRBD1. Germline assignment: CDR1 LNHDA and CDR2 SQIVND (reference sequence). V was clipped by 0 bases and J by 0 bases; unmatched bases: 1. The CDR3 sequence is 15 residues long. The CDR3 bases are TGTGCCAGTAGTATAGAGGACAGGCTGAACACTGAAGCTTTCTTT. This sequence encodes CASSIEDRLNTEAFF. The variable domain in full, completed from reference TRBV19 and TRBJ1-1, reads DGGITQSPKYLFRKEGQNVTLSCEQNLNHDAMYWYRQDPGQGLRLIYYSQIVNDFQKGDIAEGYSVSREKKESFPLTVTSAQKNPTAFYLCASSIEDRLNTEAFFGQGTRLTVV.

The rearrangement links TRBV4-3 to TRBJ1-1, with a possible D match to TRBD1 (6 bases). The CDR3 loop spans 16 amino acids. Germline-derived CDR1 and CDR2 are LGHNA and YSLEER. V was trimmed by 1 base and J by 5 bases, leaving 17 bases between them. The CDR3, as DNA: TGCGCCAGCAGCCAAGGCGGGGGGCAGGTTAGGACTGAAGCTTTCTTT. Amino acid sequence: CASSQGGGQVRTEAFF.

This chain joins TRBV28 and TRBJ1-2, with D unclear. The CDR3 covers 13 residues. V was pared by 6 bases and J by 4 bases, with 12 bases between. Germline-derived CDR1 and CDR2 are MDHEN and SYDVKM. CDR3 amino acids: CASSMTTTYGYTF. CDR3 in DNA: TGTGCCAGCAGCATGACCACTACCTATGGCTACACCTTC.

V gene TRBV18 combines with J gene TRBJ1-1; 7 bases agree with TRBD1. CDR3 length equals 14 residues. The trim removed 4 bases at V and 4 bases at J, leaving 6 bases unmatched. Looked up from germline, CDR1 is KGHSH and CDR2 is LQKENI. CDR3 amino acids: CASSLPQGGTEAFF. CDR3 nucleotides: TGTGCCAGCTCACTCCCCCAGGGGGGCACTGAAGCTTTCTTT.

This chain links TRBV5-1 with TRBJ1-1, with a weak D call TRBD1 (5 bases). This CDR3 is 14 amino acids long. The ends were cut back, 0 bases at V and 7 bases at J, with 13 bases in the middle. The V gene's germline CDR1 is SGHRS and CDR2 YFSETQ. CDR3: CASSLGGGGFEAFF. The CDR3 DNA reads as TGCGCCAGCAGCTTGGGCGGGGGGGGGTTTGAAGCTTTCTTT.

In this sample, this clone turned up a few times. This chain uses TRBV2 with TRBJ1-2, with 9 bases lining up with TRBD1. The germline V gene has CDR1 SNHLY and CDR2 FYNNEI. Unmatched junction bases numbered 6, after V lost 5 bases and J lost 5 bases. The CDR3 has 14 amino acids. The DNA of the CDR3 is TGTGCCAGCAGTCGCGAGACAGGGGGGTATGGCTACACCTTC. The encoded protein is CASSRETGGYGYTF.

V is TRBV7-9 and J is TRBJ1-2; the D is unclear. The CDR3 consists of 15 residues. V was pared by 5 bases and J by 0 bases, with 13 bases between. Germline V CDR1 and CDR2: SEHNR, FQNEAQ (reference sequence). For the CDR3, the DNA is TGTGCCAGCAGCCCCACGGCGGAGGCTAACTATGGCTACACCTTC. Protein sequence: CASSPTAEANYGYTF.

The chain links TRBV2 to TRBJ2-1, with 10 bases lining up with TRBD2. Per germline, CDR1 SNHLY and CDR2 FYNNEI. The CDR3 has 15 amino acids. V gave up 6 bases and J gave up 3 bases; unmatched junction bases: 5. The CDR3 bases are TGTGCCAGCAGGACGGGACTAGCGAGCTACAATGAGCAGTTCTTC. It is translated as CASRTGLASYNEQFF.

The genes are TRBV15 and TRBJ2-1, with TRBD2 matching 11 bases. Unmatched junction bases numbered 10, after V lost 2 bases and J lost 4 bases. Germline V lookup: CDR1 LNHNV, CDR2 YYDKDF (reference sequence). The CDR3 consists of 18 residues. CDR3 region: CATSRFFWGTSGYNEQFF. The DNA for the CDR3 is TGTGCCACCAGCAGATTTTTCTGGGGGACTAGCGGTTACAATGAGCAGTTCTTC.

This clone was counted a few times. V is TRBV5-1 and J is TRBJ2-3; 8 bases match TRBD2. The germline V gene has CDR1 SGHRS and CDR2 YFSETQ. V gave up 0 bases and J gave up 4 bases; unmatched junction bases: 10. CDR3 length equals 17 residues. The CDR3 sequence: CASSLAGGAGGPDTQYF. CDR3 coding DNA: TGCGCCAGCAGCTTGGCCGGAGGGGCGGGAGGCCCAGATACGCAGTATTTT. The whole variable domain, remainder taken from reference TRBV5-1 and TRBJ2-3, is KAGVTQTPRYLIKTRGQQVTLSCSPISGHRSVSWYQQTPGQGLQFLFEYFSETQRNKGNFPGRFSGRQFSNSRSEMNVSTLELGDSALYLCASSLAGGAGGPDTQYFGPGTRLTVL.